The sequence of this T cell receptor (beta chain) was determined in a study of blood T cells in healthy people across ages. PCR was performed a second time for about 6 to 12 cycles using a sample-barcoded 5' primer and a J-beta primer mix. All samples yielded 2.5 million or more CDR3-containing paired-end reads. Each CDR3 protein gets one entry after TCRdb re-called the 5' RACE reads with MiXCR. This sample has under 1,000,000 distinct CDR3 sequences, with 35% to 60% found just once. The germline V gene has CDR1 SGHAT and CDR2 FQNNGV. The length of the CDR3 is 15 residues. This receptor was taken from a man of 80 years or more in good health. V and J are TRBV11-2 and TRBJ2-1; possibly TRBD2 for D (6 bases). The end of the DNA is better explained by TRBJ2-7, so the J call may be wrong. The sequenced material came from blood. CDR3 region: CASSLEGGAKNEQYF. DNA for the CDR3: TGTGCCAGCAGCTTAGAGGGGGGAGCAAAGAATGAGCAGTACTTC.